The source of this T cell receptor (beta chain) is a study of T cell responses to AZD1222 COVID-19 vaccine. Whole-study findings and limits: Seropositivity was recorded at baseline in only 6 or 7 AZD1222 recipients. Nearly half of the spike-specific TCRs reportedly recognize variant regions that carry no mutations. Only after the peak T cell response were repertoires sampled. White British ancestry dominated among donors, who included more females, and clonal diversity was possibly underestimated.

CDR1 and CDR2 (germline): SGHTA, FQGNSA. CDR3 size: 16 residues. The V and J ends lost 1 base and 2 bases, in that order; junction bases with no gene match: 6. A remark on this clone: Its antigen remains unknown.

This table comes from immunoSEQ multiplex PCR, and its TCRdb copy is limited to in-frame clones, with some not included. The sample includes 150,000 to 200,000 clones, approximately 90% of them seen just once. V and J are TRBV7-2 and TRBJ2-5; 8 bases map to TRBD1. The TCR sequence derives from an adult in good health. Sample: peripheral blood, taken on day 0 of AZD1222 vaccination. The CDR3 sequence: CASSLVAGTGQETQYF. CDR3 bases: TGTGCCAGCAGCTTAGTGGCTGGGACAGGTCAAGAGACCCAGTACTTC.